Here is one TCR beta chain with its context. No antigen is known for it. The sample originates from a study of cytomegalovirus exposure and HLA in healthy donors. Study results and caveats: In a later analysis, TCR beta V- and J-gene trimming was associated with a missense DCLRE1C variant.

In the PCR, 60 Vbeta and 13 Jbeta primers were used. TCRdb keeps only in-frame clones here, not all; method: immunoSEQ multiplex PCR. This table holds about 120,000 clones, about three quarters found once. This CDR3 region has 14 residues. The sample taken for sequencing was PBMCs. This receptor was taken from a man in his sixties in good health and CMV-seropositive. The V call is TRBV21-1, the J call TRBJ2-5; the table's D call TRBD2 went unverified against the DNA. TRBV21-1 is flagged as a pseudogene. The CDR3 reads CANPLAGDEETQYF. In DNA, the CDR3 is TGTGCCAACCCACTAGCGGGAGACGAAGAGACCCAGTACTTC.